The sequence of this T cell receptor beta chain was determined in a study of shared clonotypes between healthy human individuals. Only a few counts were recorded for this clone. The table came from immunoSEQ multiplex PCR; TCRdb's copy has only in-frame clones and leaves some out. The top ten hold 0.55% to 0.7% of the sample, which has more than 900,000 clones, approximately 80% seen once. The split of CD4+ cells yielded CD45RA+ naive and CD45RA-negative memory subsets. Germline values: CDR1 MNHNS, CDR2 SASEGT. There are 18 residues in the CDR3. Trimming pared 2 bases from V and 5 bases from J, leaving 24 bases between.

The gene calls are TRBV6-1 and TRBJ2-5; a weak D match, TRBD2 (6 bases). What was sequenced was memory CD4+ T cells from PBMCs. The subset: CD45RA-negative fraction. The origin of this receptor is a young man in good health. Some clones in this sample may be carry-over from other donors' samples. CDR3 DNA: TGTGCCAGCAGTGAACGATCTAGGGCTAGCGTTTTCGGTGAGACCCAGTACTTC. Its translation: CASSERSRASVFGETQYF.